This TCR beta chain is from a study of blood T cell repertoires in COVID-19. As for the study in general: The study drew acute and convalescent COVID-19 samples from the United States, Italy and Spain. PBMCs, B-cell-depleted T cells, or T cells were the source of the cDNA or gDNA that made up the material.

V trimming: 8 bases; J trimming: 4 bases; junction bases outside the gene matches: 5. This CDR3 spans 13 amino acids. From germline, CDR1 is SGHDN and CDR2 FVKESK. Study processing details: Reference gene primers were amplified, and this amplification served to estimate nucleated cell counts. Using immunoSEQ multiplex PCR, the repertoire was profiled, and TCRdb retains in-frame clones only, with some absent. V, J and clone size reflect that table, while D and trimming were determined from the DNA. The data hold roughly 200,000 clones, with 80% to 90% observed a single time. The sequencing sample was made of peripheral blood. The sequence was obtained from a human donor with active or convalescent COVID-19. The donor label of this sample is uncertain. The genes are TRBV14 and TRBJ2-3; 8 bases fit TRBD1. CDR3: CASDTGGADTQYF. In DNA, the CDR3 is TGTGCCAGCGATACAGGGGGTGCAGATACGCAGTATTTT.